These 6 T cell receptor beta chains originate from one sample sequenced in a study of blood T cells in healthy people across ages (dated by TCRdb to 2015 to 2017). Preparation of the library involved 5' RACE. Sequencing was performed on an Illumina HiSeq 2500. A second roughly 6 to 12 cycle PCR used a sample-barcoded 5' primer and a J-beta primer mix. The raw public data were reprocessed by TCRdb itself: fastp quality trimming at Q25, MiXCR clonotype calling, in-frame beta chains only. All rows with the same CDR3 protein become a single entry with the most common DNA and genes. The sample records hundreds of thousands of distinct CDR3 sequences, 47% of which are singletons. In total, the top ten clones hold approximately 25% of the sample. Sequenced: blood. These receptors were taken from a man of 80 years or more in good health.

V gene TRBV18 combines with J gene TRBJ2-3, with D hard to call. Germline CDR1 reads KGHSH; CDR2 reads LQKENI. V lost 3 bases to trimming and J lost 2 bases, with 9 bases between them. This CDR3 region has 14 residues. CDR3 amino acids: CASSPASFTDTQYF. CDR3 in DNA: TGTGCCAGCTCACCGGCATCATTCACAGATACGCAGTATTTT.

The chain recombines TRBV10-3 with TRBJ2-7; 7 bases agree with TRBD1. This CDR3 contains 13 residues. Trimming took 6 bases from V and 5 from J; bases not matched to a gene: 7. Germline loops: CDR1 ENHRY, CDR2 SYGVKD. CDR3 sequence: CAISPRQGDEQYF. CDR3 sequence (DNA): TGTGCCATCAGCCCTCGACAGGGAGACGAGCAGTACTTC.

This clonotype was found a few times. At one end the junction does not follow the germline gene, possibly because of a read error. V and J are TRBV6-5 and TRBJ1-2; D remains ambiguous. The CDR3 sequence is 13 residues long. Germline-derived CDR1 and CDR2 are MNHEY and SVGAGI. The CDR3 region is CASSDSTAMGYTF. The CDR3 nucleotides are TGTGCCAGCAGTGACTCAACAGCTATGGGCTACACCTTC.

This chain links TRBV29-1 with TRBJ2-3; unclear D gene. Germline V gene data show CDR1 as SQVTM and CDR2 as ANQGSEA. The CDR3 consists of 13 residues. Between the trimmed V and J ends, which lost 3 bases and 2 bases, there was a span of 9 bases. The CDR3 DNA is TGCAGCGTTGATGGTCAGACCACAGATACGCAGTATTTT. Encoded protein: CSVDGQTTDTQYF.

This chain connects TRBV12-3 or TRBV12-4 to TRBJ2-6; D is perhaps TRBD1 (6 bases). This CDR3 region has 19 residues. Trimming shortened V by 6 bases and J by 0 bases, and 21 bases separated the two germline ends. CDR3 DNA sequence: TGTGCCAGCAGGCTAATTACAGGGACCGGTAGCTCTGGGGCCAACGTCCTGACTTTC. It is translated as CASRLITGTGSSGANVLTF.

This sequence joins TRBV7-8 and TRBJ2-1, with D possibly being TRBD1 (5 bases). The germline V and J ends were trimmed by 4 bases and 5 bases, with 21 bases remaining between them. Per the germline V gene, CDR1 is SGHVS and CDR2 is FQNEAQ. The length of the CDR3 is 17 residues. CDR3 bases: TGTGCCAGCAGCTCCCCAAACATGACAGCCGCTAACAATGAGCAGTTCTTC. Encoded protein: CASSSPNMTAANNEQFF.